This section outlines one T cell receptor (beta chain) sequence together with its context. This sample was included in a study of blood T cell repertoires in COVID-19. Across the study: Researchers got acute and convalescent COVID-19 samples from the United States, Italy and Spain. T cells, B-cell-depleted T cells, or PBMCs provided the cDNA or gDNA that served as material.

Per the original methods: Estimates of nucleated cell counts were drawn from the amplification of reference gene primers. Only in-frame clones appear in the TCRdb table, and some are missing; sequencing was by immunoSEQ multiplex PCR. V, J and clone size are those of that table, while D and trimming were read from the DNA. The sample shows around 100,000 clones, about 85% of them seen only once. CDR1 SGHVS and CDR2 FQNEAQ come from the germline V gene. CDR3 length equals 16 residues. Trimming removed 3 bases at V and 11 bases at J, with 25 bases between. Sequenced material: peripheral blood. The rearrangement links TRBV7-8 to TRBJ1-1; tentative D call: TRBD1 (5 bases). The clonotype originates from a human donor in a cohort sampled during active COVID-19. The CDR3 is CASSFVGRFGGTAAFF. The CDR3 DNA reads TGTGCCAGCAGCTTCGTGGGCCGGTTCGGGGGGACTGCGGCTTTCTTT.